This T cell receptor (beta chain) was profiled in a study of cytomegalovirus exposure and HLA in healthy donors. Primers included in the PCR were 60 Vbeta and 13 Jbeta primers. The method was immunoSEQ multiplex PCR; TCRdb's version includes in-frame clones alone and lacks a portion of them. Of 150,000 to 200,000 clones in the sample, around three quarters were seen once. With 5 bases clipped from V and 0 bases from J, the junction kept 4 bases outside the gene matches. From germline, CDR1 is SGHTA and CDR2 FQGTGA. The CDR3 consists of 15 residues. The sequenced sample was PBMCs. This sequence joins TRBV7-3 and TRBJ2-7; 10 nucleotides align to TRBD2. This TCR was sampled from a male donor in good health and CMV-seronegative. CDR3 in DNA: TGTGCCAGCAGCCTAAGCGGGGGGGGCTCCTACGAGCAGTACTTC. This gives the protein CASSLSGGGSYEQYF.